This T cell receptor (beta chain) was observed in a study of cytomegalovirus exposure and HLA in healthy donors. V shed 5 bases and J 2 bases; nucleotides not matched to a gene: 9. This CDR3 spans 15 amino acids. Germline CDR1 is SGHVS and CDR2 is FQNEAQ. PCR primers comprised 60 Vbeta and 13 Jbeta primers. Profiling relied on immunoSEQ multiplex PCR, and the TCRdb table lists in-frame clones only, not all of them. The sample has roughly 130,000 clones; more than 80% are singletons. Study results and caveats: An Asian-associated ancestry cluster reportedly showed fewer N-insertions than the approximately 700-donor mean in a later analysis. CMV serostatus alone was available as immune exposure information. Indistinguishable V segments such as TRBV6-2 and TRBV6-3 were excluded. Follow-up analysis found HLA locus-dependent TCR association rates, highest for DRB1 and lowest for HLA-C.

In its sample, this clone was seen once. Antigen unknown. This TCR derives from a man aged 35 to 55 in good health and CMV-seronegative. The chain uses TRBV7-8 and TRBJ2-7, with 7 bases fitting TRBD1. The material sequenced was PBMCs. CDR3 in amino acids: CASSVTGTEAYEQYF. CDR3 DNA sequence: TGTGCCAGCAGCGTTACCGGGACAGAGGCCTACGAGCAGTACTTC.